This TCR beta chain was sequenced during a study of T cell responses to AZD1222 COVID-19 vaccine. General study findings and limits: Baseline serostatus was positive in only six AZD1222 recipients. Only after the peak T cell response were repertoires sampled. Close to half of spike-specific TCRs reportedly recognize unmutated variant regions.

The germline CDR1 and CDR2 sequences are GTSNPN and SVGIG (reference sequence). Trimming left V 3 bases short and J 5 bases short, with 13 bases between. The CDR3 extends over 13 amino acids. The data were produced by immunoSEQ multiplex PCR, yet TCRdb's version contains in-frame clones alone and is incomplete. The table has some 130,000 clones, 80% to 90% seen once. This clone occurred once. Its target is not known. This chain joins TRBV30 and TRBJ1-1; no firm D call. The clonotype originates from an adult who received the AZD1222 COVID-19 vaccine. This sample comprised peripheral blood, obtained 28 days after the second AZD1222 dose. The CDR3 spells CAWSRPGETEAFF. As DNA, the CDR3 is TGTGCCTGGAGCCGACCCGGAGAGACTGAAGCTTTCTTT.